One sample yielded the 8 T cell receptor beta chains listed below, sequenced in a study of shared clonotypes between healthy human individuals. The method was immunoSEQ multiplex PCR; TCRdb's version includes in-frame clones alone and lacks a portion of them. This repertoire shows over 1.4 million clones, over 95% found once; its top ten account for about 1%. Sequenced: naive CD4+ T cells sorted from blood. Sample subset: CD45RA+ positively selected. These receptors all stem from a man younger than 45 in good health.

The gene calls are TRBV11-3 and TRBJ2-1; 10 bases are a match to TRBD2. Trimming at V came to 4 bases and at J to 8 bases, leaving 8 bases not matched to a gene. The germline CDR1 and CDR2 sequences are SGHNT and YENEEA. This CDR3 has 15 residues. The CDR3 DNA is TGTGCCAGCAGCTACTCGCTAGCGGGAGTCGATGAGCAGTTCTTC. Translated, it gives CASSYSLAGVDEQFF.

V gene TRBV5-4 combines with J gene TRBJ1-4, with a possible D match to TRBD1 (6 bases). V was shortened by 4 bases and J by 0 bases, with 10 bases between the two germline ends. Germline-derived CDR1 and CDR2 are SGHNT and YYREEE (reference sequence). The CDR3 has 15 amino acids. The CDR3 nucleotides are TGTGCCAGCAGCCCGGACAGAGCAACTAATGAAAAACTGTTTTTT. As protein: CASSPDRATNEKLFF.

Worth noting for this clone: The same CDR3 also results from other DNA sequences found in this sample. This chain links TRBV28 with TRBJ1-1, with D perhaps TRBD1 (5 bases). The V end lost 2 bases, the J end lost 1 base, and 8 bases lay between the germline ends. The CDR3 spans 14 residues. CDR1 MDHEN and CDR2 SYDVKM come from the germline V gene. This CDR3 is CASSLPGRNTEAFF. The CDR3 coding sequence is TGTGCCAGCAGTTTACCAGGGCGGAACACTGAAGCTTTCTTT.

The genes are TRBV5-5 and TRBJ1-3; D possibly corresponds to TRBD1 (6 bases). This CDR3 is 13 amino acids long. Germline V gene sequence: CDR1 SGHKS, CDR2 YYEKEE (reference sequence). Trimming cost V 5 bases and J 7 bases, with 13 bases left between them. For the CDR3, the DNA is TGTGCCAGCAGACAGGGAGCCGGGAACACCATATATTTT. Its protein product is CASRQGAGNTIYF.

The CDR3 DNA is TGTGCCAGCAGTGTGAGGGGTGGCTCCTACAATGAGCAGTTCTTC. Its protein product is CASSVRGGSYNEQFF. The chain combines TRBV2 with TRBJ2-1; tentatively, D is TRBD1 or TRBD2 (5 bases each). V was clipped by 4 bases and J by 0 bases, with 10 bases between them. Per germline, CDR1 SNHLY and CDR2 FYNNEI. The CDR3 is 15 residues long.

Note on this clone: Other nucleotide sequences from this sample produce the same CDR3. The chain couples TRBV20-1 to TRBJ2-2; no clear D gene. Trimming removed 3 bases at V and 5 bases at J, with 4 bases between. There are 11 residues in the CDR3. The germline gives CDR1 DFQATT, CDR2 SNEGSKA (reference sequence). The CDR3 loop reads CSARRTGELFF. As DNA, the CDR3 is TGCAGTGCTAGGAGGACCGGGGAGCTGTTTTTT.

The chain uses TRBV11-2 and TRBJ2-7; 11 bases line up with TRBD2. The CDR3 loop spans 16 amino acids. CDR1 and CDR2 from the germline V gene are SGHAT and FQNNGV. With V trimmed by 1 base and J by 6 bases, 8 bases remained unmatched. The CDR3: CASSLGRLAGLAEQYF. CDR3 nucleotide sequence: TGTGCCAGCAGCTTAGGCAGACTAGCGGGATTGGCCGAGCAGTACTTC. Complete variable domain (other parts from reference TRBV11-2 and TRBJ2-7): EAGVAQSPRYKIIEKRQSVAFWCNPISGHATLYWYQQILGQGPKLLIQFQNNGVVDDSQLPKDRFSAERLKGVDSTLKIQPAKLEDSAVYLCASSLGRLAGLAEQYFGPGTRLTVT.

This clone was counted once. This chain uses TRBV4-1 with TRBJ2-5, with D tentatively TRBD2 (5 bases). CDR3 length: 15 amino acids. Per the germline V gene, CDR1 is MGHRA and CDR2 is YSYEKL. Trimming cost V 1 base and J 1 base, with 10 bases left between them. The CDR3 DNA is TGCGCCAGCAGCCAAGGAAGGGAGATCCAAGAGACCCAGTACTTC. Translated, it gives CASSQGREIQETQYF.